The 5 T cell receptor beta chains listed next were all sequenced from one sample in a study of OX40 agonist ivuxolimab in advanced cancers. Measured with immunoSEQ multiplex PCR; TCRdb has only the in-frame clones, and not every one. The repertoire holds about 68,000 clones, 91% seen once, with around 1% in the top ten. The material sequenced was CD4+ or CD8+ T cells sorted from blood, taken in a trial of the OX40 agonist ivuxolimab. These receptors were collected from an adult with an advanced solid tumor such as melanoma, head and neck, liver or kidney cancer.

The chain carries TRBV10-3 and TRBJ2-3; TRBD2 matches 7 bases. Germline loops: CDR1 ENHRY, CDR2 SYGVKD. There are 17 residues in the CDR3. The trim removed 3 bases at V and 4 bases at J, leaving 13 bases unmatched. CDR3 sequence: CAISETGAGAGADTQYF. The CDR3, as DNA: TGTGCCATCAGTGAAACCGGGGCGGGAGCTGGCGCAGATACGCAGTATTTT.

The CDR3: CASSVATTGTSGYEQYF. As DNA, the CDR3 is TGTGCCAGCAGTGTCGCTACAACAGGGACTAGCGGATACGAGCAGTACTTC. The V and J genes are TRBV6-1 and TRBJ2-7; TRBD2 aligns across 11 bases. After removal of 4 bases from V and 4 bases from J, the junction contained 12 bases not matched to a gene. CDR3 length equals 17 residues. Germline V gives CDR1 MNHNS, CDR2 SASEGT.

The V and J genes are TRBV5-7 and TRBJ2-3; D call uncertain. TRBV5-7 is identified as an open reading frame with a role that is uncertain. The length of the CDR3 is 13 residues. V was clipped by 2 bases and J by 3 bases, with 7 bases between them. CDR3 sequence reads: CASSFDCTDTQYF. In nucleotides, the CDR3 is TGTGCCAGCAGCTTCGACTGTACAGATACGCAGTATTTT.

The chain employs TRBV29-1 and TRBJ1-3; TRBD1 matches 8 bases. With 3 bases clipped from V and 4 bases from J, the junction kept 8 bases outside the gene matches. From germline, CDR1 is SQVTM and CDR2 ANQGSEA. The CDR3 runs to 15 residues. CDR3 amino acids: CSVEGRGRDGNTIYF. CDR3 coding DNA: TGCAGCGTTGAGGGCAGGGGGCGAGACGGAAACACCATATATTTT. Full variable domain (rest looked up from reference TRBV29-1 and TRBJ1-3): SAVISQKPSRDICQRGTSLTIQCQVDSQVTMMFWYRQQPGQSLTLIATANQGSEATYESGFVIDKFPISRPNLTFSTLTVSNMSPEDSSIYLCSVEGRGRDGNTIYFGEGSWLTVV.

The rearrangement joins TRBV6-1 to TRBJ1-2, with 8 positions matching TRBD1. The V segment lost 6 bases and the J segment 8 bases; nucleotides outside the gene matches: 11. CDR3 size: 14 residues. Germline-derived CDR1 and CDR2 are MNHNS and SASEGT. As DNA, the CDR3 is TGTGCCAGCAGGGGTCATCAGGGGGCAAGGGGCTACACCTTC. Protein product: CASRGHQGARGYTF.